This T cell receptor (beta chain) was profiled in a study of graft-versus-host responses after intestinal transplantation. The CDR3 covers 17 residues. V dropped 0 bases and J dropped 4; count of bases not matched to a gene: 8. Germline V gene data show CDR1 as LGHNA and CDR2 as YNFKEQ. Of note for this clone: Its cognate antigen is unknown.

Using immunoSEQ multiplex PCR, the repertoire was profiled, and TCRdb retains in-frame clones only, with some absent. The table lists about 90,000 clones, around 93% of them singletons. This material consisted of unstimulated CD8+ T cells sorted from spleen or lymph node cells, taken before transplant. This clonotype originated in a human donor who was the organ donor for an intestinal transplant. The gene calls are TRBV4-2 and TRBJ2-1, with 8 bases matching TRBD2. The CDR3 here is CASSQEEATSEYNEQFF. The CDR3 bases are TGTGCCAGCAGCCAAGAGGAGGCGACTAGCGAGTACAATGAGCAGTTCTTC.